The 3 T cell receptor beta chains in this list originate from one sample, sequenced in a study of T cell responses to AZD1222 COVID-19 vaccine. Using immunoSEQ multiplex PCR, the repertoire was profiled, and TCRdb retains in-frame clones only, with some absent. The sample lists 90,000 to 150,000 clones, about 89% seen once, with less than 6.5% in the top ten. This sample comprised peripheral blood, obtained on day 0 of AZD1222 vaccination. The receptors were sampled from an adult in good health.

The rearrangement joins TRBV6-5 to TRBJ2-7; D might be TRBD1 (5 bases). Trimming stripped 2 bases from V and 0 bases from J, with 11 bases between. CDR1 is MNHEY and CDR2 is SVGAGI in the germline V gene. The CDR3 is 15 amino acids. CDR3 DNA sequence: TGTGCCAGCAGTTACAGATCAGGACACTCCTACGAGCAGTACTTC. Its protein is CASSYRSGHSYEQYF.

The chain recombines TRBV3-1 (or the pseudogene TRBV3-2) with TRBJ1-6; no firm D call. V shed 0 bases and J shed 12 bases, with 6 bases lying between them. CDR1 is LGHDT and CDR2 is YNNKEL in the germline V gene (reference sequence). The length of the CDR3 is 12 residues. In DNA, the CDR3 is TGTGCCAGCAGCCAAGATGAGGGACCCCTCCACTTT. It encodes CASSQDEGPLHF.

The rearrangement links TRBV2 to TRBJ1-5; D unresolved. This CDR3 has 13 residues. V gave up 0 bases and J gave up 10 bases, with 10 bases separating them. Germline CDR1 is SNHLY and CDR2 is FYNNEI. The CDR3, as DNA: TGTGCCAGCAGTGAAGCCTACTCGGGCCCCCAGCATTTT. This gives the protein CASSEAYSGPQHF.